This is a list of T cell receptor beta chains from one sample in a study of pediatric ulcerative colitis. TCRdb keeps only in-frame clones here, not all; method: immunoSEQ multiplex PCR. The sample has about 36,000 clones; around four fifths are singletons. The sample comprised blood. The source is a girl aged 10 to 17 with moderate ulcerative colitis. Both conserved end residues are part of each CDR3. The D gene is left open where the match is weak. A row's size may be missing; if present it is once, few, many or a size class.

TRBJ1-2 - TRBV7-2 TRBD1 CASSFSGQGAIGYTF TGTGCCAGCAGCTTCTCGGGACAGGGGGCGATCGGCTACACCTTC
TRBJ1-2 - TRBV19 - CASSIRDTYSRGGYTF TGTGCCAGTAGTATTCGGGACACTTACTCAAGAGGAGGCTACACCTTC
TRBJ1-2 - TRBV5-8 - CASSSPPGAYGYTF TGTGCCAGCAGCTCCCCTCCGGGGGCTTATGGCTACACCTTC
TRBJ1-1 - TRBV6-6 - CASSYAENTEAFF TGTGCCAGCAGTTACGCAGAGAACACTGAAGCTTTCTTT
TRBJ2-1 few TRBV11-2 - CASSLLLRGPREQFF TGTGCCAGCAGCTTATTATTGAGGGGTCCCCGTGAGCAGTTCTTC
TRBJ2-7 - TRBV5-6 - CASSLGYYEQYF TGTGCCAGCAGCTTAGGATACTACGAGCAGTACTTC
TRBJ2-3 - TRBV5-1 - CASSLSTQDTQYF TGCGCCAGCAGCTTGAGTACTCAAGATACGCAGTATTTT
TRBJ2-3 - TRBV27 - CASSLVVEPTDTQYF TGTGCCAGCAGTTTAGTCGTCGAACCCACAGATACGCAGTATTTT
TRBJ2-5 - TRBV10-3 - CAISEGWGAEETQYF TGTGCCATCAGTGAGGGTTGGGGGGCTGAGGAGACCCAGTACTTC
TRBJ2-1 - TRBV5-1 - CASSQGRDRGQFF TGCGCCAGCAGCCAGGGACGGGATCGGGGGCAGTTCTTC
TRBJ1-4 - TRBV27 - CASSPHGTNEKLFF TGTGCCAGCAGTCCACACGGGACTAATGAAAAACTGTTTTTT
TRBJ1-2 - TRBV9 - CASSDTPDSAKGYTF TGTGCCAGCAGCGATACGCCCGACAGTGCCAAAGGCTACACCTTC
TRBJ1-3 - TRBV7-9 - CASSLGSFSSGNTIYF TGTGCCAGCAGCTTAGGCAGTTTCAGCTCTGGAAACACCATATATTTT
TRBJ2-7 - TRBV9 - CASSVHSAWDYEQYF TGTGCCAGCAGCGTACATTCTGCGTGGGATTACGAGCAGTACTTC
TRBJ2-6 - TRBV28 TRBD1 CASSPLLTGGSFSGANVLTF TGTGCCAGCAGTCCTCTCTTGACAGGGGGCTCATTCTCTGGGGCCAACGTCCTGACTTTC
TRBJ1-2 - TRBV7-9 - CASQTNGGGGGYTF TGTGCCAGCCAAACAAACGGAGGGGGTGGTGGCTACACCTTC
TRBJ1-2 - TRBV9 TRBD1 CASSAQGQPYGYTF TGTGCCAGCAGCGCGCAGGGACAGCCGTATGGCTACACCTTC
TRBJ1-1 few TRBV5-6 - CASSLPVGEAFF TGTGCCAGCAGCCTCCCCGTTGGGGAAGCTTTCTTT
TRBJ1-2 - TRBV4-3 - CASSQGSRGYGYTF TGCGCCAGCAGCCAAGGATCAAGAGGTTATGGCTACACCTTC
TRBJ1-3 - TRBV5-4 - CASSLDLGFSGNTIYF TGTGCCAGCAGCTTGGACCTGGGGTTCTCTGGAAACACCATATATTTT
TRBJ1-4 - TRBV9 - CASSEGNRAYNEKLFF TGTGCCAGCAGCGAGGGGAACAGGGCTTATAATGAAAAACTGTTTTTT
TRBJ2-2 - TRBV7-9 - CASSPRTVTNTGELFF TGTGCCAGCAGCCCAAGGACAGTTACGAACACCGGGGAGCTGTTTTTT
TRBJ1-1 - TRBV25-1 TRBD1 CASSGPRGLTEAFF TGTGCCAGCAGTGGGCCCAGGGGGCTGACTGAAGCTTTCTTT
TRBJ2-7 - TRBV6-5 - CATAGKVLYEQYF TGTGCCACGGCGGGAAAGGTGCTTTACGAGCAGTACTTC
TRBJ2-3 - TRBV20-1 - CSVLDTQYF TGCAGTGTTCTGGATACGCAGTATTTT
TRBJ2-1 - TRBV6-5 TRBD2 CASSYGAGENYNEQFF TGTGCCAGCAGTTACGGGGCGGGGGAAAACTACAATGAGCAGTTCTTC
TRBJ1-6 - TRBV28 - CASSLSVGLGSPLHF TGTGCCAGCAGTTTGAGCGTGGGGTTAGGGTCACCCCTCCACTTT
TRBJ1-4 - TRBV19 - CASSIRVLNEKLFF TGTGCCAGTAGTATACGAGTCCTAAATGAAAAACTGTTTTTT
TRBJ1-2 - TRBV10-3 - CAISLEVGDLNYGYTF TGTGCCATCAGCCTGGAGGTAGGGGATCTTAACTATGGCTACACCTTC
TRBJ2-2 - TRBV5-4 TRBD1 CASSKQPGQGPGELFF TGTGCCAGCAGCAAACAACCGGGACAGGGACCCGGGGAGCTGTTTTTT
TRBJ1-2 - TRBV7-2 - CASTSGGPVGYTF TGTGCCAGCACCTCGGGGGGCCCCGTAGGCTACACCTTC
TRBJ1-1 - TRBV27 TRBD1 CASTTGGLNTEAFF TGTGCCAGCACAACAGGGGGCTTGAACACTGAAGCTTTCTTT
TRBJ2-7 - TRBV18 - CASSPSESYEQYF TGTGCCAGCTCACCAAGTGAATCCTACGAGCAGTACTTC
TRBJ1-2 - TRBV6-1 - CASSEVRFNYGYTF TGTGCCAGCAGTGAAGTGAGATTTAACTATGGCTACACCTTC
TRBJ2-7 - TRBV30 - CAWSVQIEQYF TGTGCCTGGAGTGTGCAAATCGAGCAGTACTTC
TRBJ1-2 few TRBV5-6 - CASSKIEYTAGGYTF TGTGCCAGCAGCAAGATAGAATACACGGCAGGAGGCTACACCTTC
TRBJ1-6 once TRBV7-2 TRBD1 CASSLRTGYNSPLHF TGTGCCAGCAGCCTAAGGACAGGGTATAATTCACCCCTCCACTTT
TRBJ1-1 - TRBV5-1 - CASSLDQAPTEAFF TGCGCCAGCAGCTTGGATCAGGCCCCCACAGAAGCTTTCTTT
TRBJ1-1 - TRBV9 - CASSNNLQGNTEAFF TGTGCCAGCAGTAATAACTTACAGGGGAACACTGAAGCTTTCTTT
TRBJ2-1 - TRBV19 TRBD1 CASSTTGFNEQFF TGTGCCAGTAGTACGACAGGGTTCAATGAGCAGTTCTTC
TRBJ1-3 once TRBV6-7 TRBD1 CASSPSLRDRAVIHSGNTIYF TGTGCCAGCAGTCCATCACTAAGGGACAGGGCAGTTATTCACTCTGGAAACACCATATATTTT
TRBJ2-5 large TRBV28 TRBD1 CASSLGPGTGLREETQYF TGTGCCAGCAGTTTGGGCCCCGGGACAGGGTTACGGGAAGAGACCCAGTACTTC
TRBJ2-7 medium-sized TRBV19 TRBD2 CASRGSGGSSYEQYF TGTGCCAGTAGAGGTAGCGGGGGGAGCTCCTACGAGCAGTACTTC
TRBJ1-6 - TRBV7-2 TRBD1 CASSRGQALFSPLHF TGTGCCAGCAGCCGTGGACAGGCTCTGTTCTCACCCCTCCACTTT
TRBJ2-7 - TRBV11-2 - CASSLETVSYEQYF TGTGCCAGCAGCTTGGAAACAGTTTCTTACGAGCAGTACTTC
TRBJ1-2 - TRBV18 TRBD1 CASSPSRTGDNYGYTF TGTGCCAGCTCACCTTCAAGGACAGGAGATAACTATGGCTACACCTTC
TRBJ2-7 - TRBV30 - CAWSAVTYEQYF TGTGCCTGGAGTGCGGTAACGTACGAGCAGTACTTC
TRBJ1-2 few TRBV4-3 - CASSQVGAGDNYGYTF TGCGCCAGCAGCCAAGTTGGGGCAGGGGATAACTATGGCTACACCTTC
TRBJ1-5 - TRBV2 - CASSENRVKPQHF TGTGCCAGCAGTGAGAACAGGGTCAAGCCCCAGCATTTT
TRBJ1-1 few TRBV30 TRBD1 CAWNPTGATEAFF TGTGCCTGGAACCCGACAGGGGCCACTGAAGCTTTCTTT
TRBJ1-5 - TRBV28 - CASSSGAENFNQPQHF TGTGCCAGCAGTTCCGGGGCAGAGAACTTCAATCAGCCCCAGCATTTT
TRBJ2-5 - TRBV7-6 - CASSPFTGGVTETQYF TGTGCCAGCAGCCCCTTTACGGGGGGCGTCACAGAGACCCAGTACTTC
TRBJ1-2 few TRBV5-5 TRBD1 CASSSQGVYGYTF TGTGCCAGCAGCTCTCAGGGGGTCTATGGCTACACCTTC
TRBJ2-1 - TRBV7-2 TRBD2 CASSLAAGGPYNEQFF TGTGCCAGCAGCTTAGCCGCGGGAGGGCCATACAATGAGCAGTTCTTC
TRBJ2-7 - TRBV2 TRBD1 CASIMTGWSYEQYF TGTGCCAGCATTATGACAGGGTGGTCCTACGAGCAGTACTTC
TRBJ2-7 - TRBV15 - CATSRARLSYEQYF TGTGCCACCAGCAGAGCCCGCCTATCCTACGAGCAGTACTTC
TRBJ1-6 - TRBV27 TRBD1 CASRLGTGVGSPLHF TGTGCCAGCAGGCTGGGGACAGGTGTCGGTTCACCCCTCCACTTT
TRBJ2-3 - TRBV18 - CASSPPRPQTSTDTQYF TGTGCCAGCTCACCACCTCGTCCACAGACTAGCACAGATACGCAGTATTTT
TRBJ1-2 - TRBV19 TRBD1 CASNPQTGGYDGYTF TGTGCCAGTAATCCCCAGACAGGGGGTTATGATGGCTACACCTTC
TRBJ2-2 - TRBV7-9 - CASSGAGGRELFF TGTGCCAGCAGCGGAGCCGGGGGACGGGAGCTGTTTTTT